The clone carrying this T cell receptor beta chain occurred once. What it binds is unknown. With 60 Vbeta and 13 Jbeta primers, the PCR was carried out. TCRdb's table, derived via immunoSEQ multiplex PCR, lists solely in-frame clones and lacks some. The sample holds 55,000 to 75,000 clones, 75% seen once. V dropped 5 bases and J dropped 4; count of bases not matched to a gene: 16. The CDR3 contains 17 residues. CDR1 is LGHNA, CDR2 YNFKEQ, per germline. The data derive from a study of cytomegalovirus exposure and HLA in healthy donors. Study-wide results and caveats: Sequencing likely caused a cluster of highly shared sequence variants. TCR beta chains numbering 164 were designated cytomegalovirus-associated.

This chain connects TRBV4-2 to TRBJ2-7; TRBD1 matches 8 bases. Source material: PBMCs. The clonotype comes from a woman in her twenties or thirties in good health and CMV-seropositive. As DNA, the CDR3 is TGTGCCAGCAGCTCCACACCCCCCAGGACAGGGTGGTACGAGCAGTACTTC. It specifies CASSSTPPRTGWYEQYF.